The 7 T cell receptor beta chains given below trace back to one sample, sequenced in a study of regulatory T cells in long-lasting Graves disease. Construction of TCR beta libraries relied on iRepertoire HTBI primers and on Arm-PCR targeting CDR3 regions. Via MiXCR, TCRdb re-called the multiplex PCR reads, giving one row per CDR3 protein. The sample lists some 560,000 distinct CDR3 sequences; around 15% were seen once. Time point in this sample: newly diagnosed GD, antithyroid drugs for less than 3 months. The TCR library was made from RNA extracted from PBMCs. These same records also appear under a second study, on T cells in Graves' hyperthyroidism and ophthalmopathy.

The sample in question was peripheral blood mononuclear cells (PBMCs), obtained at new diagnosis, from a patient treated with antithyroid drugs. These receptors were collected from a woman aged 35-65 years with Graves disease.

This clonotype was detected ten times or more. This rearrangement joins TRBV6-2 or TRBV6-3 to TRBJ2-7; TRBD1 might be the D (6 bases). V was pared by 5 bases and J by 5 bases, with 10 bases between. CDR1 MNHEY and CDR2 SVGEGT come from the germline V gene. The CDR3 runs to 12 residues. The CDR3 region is CASSVNRDEQYF. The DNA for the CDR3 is TGTGCCAGCAGTGTTAACAGGGACGAGCAGTACTTC.

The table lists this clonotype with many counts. The CDR3, as DNA: TGTGCCAGCAGCTCAGGCGCGAGCTCCTACGAGCAGTACTTC. Its protein is CASSSGASSYEQYF. The J gene is TRBJ2-7, the V gene TRBV12-3 or TRBV12-4; D gene ambiguous. V was pared by 6 bases and J by 0 bases, with 12 bases between. The CDR3 consists of 14 residues.

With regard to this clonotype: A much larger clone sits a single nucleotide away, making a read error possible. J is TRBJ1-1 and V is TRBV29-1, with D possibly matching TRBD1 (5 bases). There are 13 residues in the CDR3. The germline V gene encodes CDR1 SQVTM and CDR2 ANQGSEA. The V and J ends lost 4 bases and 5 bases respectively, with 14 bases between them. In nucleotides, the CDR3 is TGCAGCGTTGGCGGGGCCTCGGTTACTGAAGCTTTCTTT. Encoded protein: CSVGGASVTEAFF.

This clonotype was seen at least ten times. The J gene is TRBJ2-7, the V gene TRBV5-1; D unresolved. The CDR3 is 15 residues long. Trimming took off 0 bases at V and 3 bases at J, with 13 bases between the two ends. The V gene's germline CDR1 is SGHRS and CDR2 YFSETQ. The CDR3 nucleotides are TGCGCCAGCAGCTTGGGGTCGACGACGAACTACGAGCAGTACTTC. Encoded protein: CASSLGSTTNYEQYF.

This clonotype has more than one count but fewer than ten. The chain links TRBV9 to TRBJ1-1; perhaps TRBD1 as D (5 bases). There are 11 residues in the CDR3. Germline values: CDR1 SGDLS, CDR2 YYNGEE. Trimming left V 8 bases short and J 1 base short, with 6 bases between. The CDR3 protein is CASGANTEAFF. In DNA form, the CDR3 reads TGTGCCAGTGGGGCGAACACTGAAGCTTTCTTT.

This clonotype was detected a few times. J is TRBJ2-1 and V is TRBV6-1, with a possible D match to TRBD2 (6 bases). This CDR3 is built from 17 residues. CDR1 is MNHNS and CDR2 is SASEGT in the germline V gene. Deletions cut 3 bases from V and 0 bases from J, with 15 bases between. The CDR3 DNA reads TGTGCCAGCAGTGACCCGACTAGGACCAGCTCCTACAATGAGCAGTTCTTC. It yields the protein CASSDPTRTSSYNEQFF.

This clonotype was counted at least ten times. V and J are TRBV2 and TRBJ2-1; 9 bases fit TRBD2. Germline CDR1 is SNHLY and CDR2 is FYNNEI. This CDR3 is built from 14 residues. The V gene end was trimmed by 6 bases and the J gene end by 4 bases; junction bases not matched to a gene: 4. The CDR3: CASSTSGPYNEQFF. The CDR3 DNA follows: TGTGCCAGCAGCACTAGCGGGCCTTACAATGAGCAGTTCTTC.